What follows are 11 T cell receptor beta chains derived from one specimen sequenced in a study of blood T cell repertoires in COVID-19. Sequencing was performed with immunoSEQ multiplex PCR; in TCRdb, only in-frame clones are kept and a portion is missing. The table has fewer than 180,000 clones, approximately 90% seen once; the top ten hold around 4.6%. The sample was peripheral blood. The receptors were sampled from an older woman with active or convalescent COVID-19.

The chain uses TRBV10-3 and TRBJ1-2; D ambiguous. The V end lost 4 bases, the J end lost 6 bases, and 18 bases lay between the germline ends. Germline values: CDR1 ENHRY, CDR2 SYGVKD. The CDR3 length is 15 residues. CDR3: CAISGGVILADGYTF. The CDR3 region has the DNA TGTGCCATCAGTGGTGGAGTTATCCTCGCGGATGGCTACACCTTC.

V gene TRBV7-2 combines with J gene TRBJ2-5; D gene uncertain. V was pared by 7 bases and J by 5 bases, with 8 bases between. The CDR3 length is 11 residues. The germline V gene has CDR1 SGHTA and CDR2 FQGNSA. The DNA for the CDR3 is TGTGCCAGCACCTCTCTTGAGACCCAGTACTTC. This encodes CASTSLETQYF. Filled out from reference TRBV7-2 and TRBJ2-5, the complete variable domain reads GAGVSQSPSNKVTEKGKDVELRCDPISGHTALYWYRQSLGQGLEFLIYFQGNSAPDKSGLPSDRFSAERTGGSVSTLTIQRTQQEDSAVYLCASTSLETQYFGPGTRLLVL.

V and J are TRBV19 and TRBJ2-7; perhaps TRBD1 as D (6 bases). The CDR3 sequence is 17 residues long. V was shortened by 3 bases and J by 0 bases, with 18 bases between the two germline ends. Per the germline V gene, CDR1 is LNHDA and CDR2 is SQIVND (reference sequence). CDR3 nucleotide sequence: TGTGCCAGTAGTATTATAGGTACAGGGCCATCCTCCTACGAGCAGTACTTC. It codes for CASSIIGTGPSSYEQYF. The full variable domain, completed using reference TRBV19 and TRBJ2-7, is DGGITQSPKYLFRKEGQNVTLSCEQNLNHDAMYWYRQDPGQGLRLIYYSQIVNDFQKGDIAEGYSVSREKKESFPLTVTSAQKNPTAFYLCASSIIGTGPSSYEQYFGPGTRLTVT.

The chain has TRBV6-5 and TRBJ1-2; D may be TRBD1 (5 bases). The CDR3 is 13 amino acids. CDR1 and CDR2 from the germline V gene are MNHEY and SVGAGI. Trimming cost V 5 bases and J 0 bases, with 7 bases left between them. CDR3 protein: CASSLDTNYGYTF. The DNA for the CDR3 is TGTGCCAGCAGTCTGGACACTAACTATGGCTACACCTTC.

V gene TRBV12-3 or TRBV12-4 combines with J gene TRBJ1-6; a weak D match, TRBD1 (5 bases). The CDR3 extends over 13 amino acids. Between the trimmed V and J ends, which lost 9 bases and 9 bases, there was a span of 15 bases. In DNA form, the CDR3 reads TGTGCCAGTCGGGGGGGATCTAGTTCACCCCTCCACTTT. It yields the protein CASRGGSSSPLHF.

The rearrangement joins TRBV12-3 or TRBV12-4 to TRBJ1-1; D uncertain. The V and J ends lost 3 bases and 1 base respectively, with 6 bases between them. The CDR3 loop spans 13 amino acids. The CDR3 DNA reads as TGTGCCAGCAGTTTTAGAGCGAACACTGAAGCTTTCTTT. This translates into CASSFRANTEAFF.

V is TRBV19 and J is TRBJ1-2, with 7 positions matching TRBD1. This CDR3 has 16 residues. The V gene end was trimmed by 4 bases and the J gene end by 1 base; junction bases not matched to a gene: 9. Germline V CDR1 and CDR2: LNHDA, SQIVND (reference sequence). This CDR3 is CASSRPGQSFNYGYTF. DNA of the CDR3: TGTGCCAGTAGTAGACCGGGACAGAGCTTTAACTATGGCTACACCTTC.

For the CDR3, the DNA is TGTGCCAGCAGCCAACTTACTAGCGATCGGAGCCAGTACTTC. Encoded protein: CASSQLTSDRSQYF. The chain couples TRBV14 to TRBJ2-5, with 7 bases aligning to TRBD2. This CDR3 is 14 amino acids long. The V gene end was trimmed by 2 bases and the J gene end by 10 bases; junction bases not matched to a gene: 10. Looked up from germline, CDR1 is SGHDN and CDR2 is FVKESK.

This rearrangement joins TRBV18 to TRBJ2-7; 11 bases align to TRBD2. V was pared by 8 bases and J by 4 bases, with 4 bases of the junction left unmatched. The CDR3 extends over 13 amino acids. Per germline, CDR1 KGHSH and CDR2 LQKENI. The CDR3 sequence: CASRLAGRYEQYF. In DNA form, the CDR3 reads TGTGCCAGCAGACTAGCGGGGAGGTACGAGCAGTACTTC.

In this sample, this clone turned up once. The CDR3 DNA follows: TGTGCTAGTGGTCCTGGACATACGAATCAGCCCCAGCATTTT. It codes for CASGPGHTNQPQHF. This sequence joins TRBV12-5 and TRBJ1-5, with D possibly TRBD1 on 5 matching bases. In germline, CDR1 is LGHNT, CDR2 FRNRAP. The V and J ends lost 5 bases and 4 bases respectively, with 12 bases between them. The CDR3 runs 14 residues. The full variable domain, in which reference TRBV12-5 and TRBJ1-5 provide the parts outside the CDR3, is DARVTQTPRHKVTEMGQEVTMRCQPILGHNTVFWYRQTMMQGLELLAYFRNRAPLDDSGMPKDRFSAEMPDATLATLKIQPSEPRDSAVYFCASGPGHTNQPQHFGDGTRLSIL.

The chain is built from TRBV10-1 and TRBJ1-2, with TRBD1 matching over 11 bases. This CDR3 region has 15 residues. Germline values: CDR1 WNHNN, CDR2 SYGVQD (reference sequence). V lost 3 bases and J lost 8; bases outside the gene matches: 8. CDR3 nucleotides: TGCGCCAGCAGTGAAAGGACAGGGGGCGCGATGGGCTACACCTTC. This encodes CASSERTGGAMGYTF.